Presented here are 18 T cell receptor beta chains from one specimen sequenced in a study of identical twins. TCRdb re-called the 5' RACE reads with MiXCR, one entry per CDR3 protein. The sample lists some 320,000 distinct CDR3 sequences, more than 9% seen once, with around 7.2% in the top ten. The same sample was also studied in work on yellow fever vaccine responses in identical twins.

Sequencing was done on a sample of CD8+ T cells sorted from blood. The receptor set was obtained from a woman aged 18-29 years in good health.

V usage is TRBV2 and J usage is TRBJ1-1, with no clear D. Germline V CDR1 and CDR2: SNHLY, FYNNEI. The CDR3 runs 9 residues. The V end was cut by 9 bases, the J end by 5 bases, with 4 bases between. The CDR3 DNA sequence: TGTGCCAGTGCGACTGAAGCTTTCTTT. It specifies CASATEAFF.

CDR3 DNA sequence: TGTGCCAGCAGCGCCTTGGGGGGGCCCGAGGGAGAGACCCAGTACTTC. It yields the protein CASSALGGPEGETQYF. The chain employs TRBV9 and TRBJ2-5, with TRBD2 as a possible D gene (7 bases). Deletions cut 3 bases from V and 4 bases from J, with 19 bases between. In germline, CDR1 is SGDLS, CDR2 YYNGEE. The CDR3 extends over 16 amino acids.

This sequence joins TRBV29-1 and TRBJ2-2; 7 bases are shared with TRBD2. The CDR3 loop spans 16 amino acids. CDR1 SQVTM and CDR2 ANQGSEA come from the germline V gene. V lost 3 bases to trimming and J lost 6 bases; unmatched junction nucleotides: 13. The CDR3 nucleotides read TGCAGCGTTGACGCGGGGGTTTTTGGTGTCTCCGGGGAGCTGTTTTTT. Encoded protein: CSVDAGVFGVSGELFF.

This clonotype was observed a few times. The rearrangement joins TRBV5-5 to TRBJ2-1; 8 bases are shared with TRBD2. This CDR3 contains 13 residues. The V gene's germline CDR1 is SGHKS and CDR2 YYEKEE (reference sequence). J lost 9 bases, V lost 4 bases, and 6 bases had no gene match. The CDR3 region is CASSPSGSGEQFF. The CDR3 DNA reads TGTGCCAGCAGCCCCAGCGGGAGTGGTGAGCAGTTCTTC.

The DNA of the CDR3 is TGCGCCAGCAGCTTGGATTGGCTAGCGCGATACGAGCAGTACTTC. Translated, it gives CASSLDWLARYEQYF. The V and J genes are TRBV5-1 and TRBJ2-7, with D possibly matching TRBD2 (6 bases). Trimming removed 0 bases from V and 4 bases from J, with 14 bases in between. This CDR3 spans 15 amino acids. Germline V gene sequence: CDR1 SGHRS, CDR2 YFSETQ.

This clonotype was seen only a few times. This chain links TRBV27 with TRBJ2-2; 10 nucleotides match TRBD1. With V trimmed by 0 bases and J by 5 bases, 6 bases remained unmatched. Germline lookup yields CDR1 MNHEY and CDR2 SMNVEV (reference sequence). The CDR3 has 17 amino acids. The CDR3 loop reads CASSLSFPGQGTGELFF. In DNA form, the CDR3 reads TGTGCCAGCAGTTTATCGTTCCCGGGACAGGGGACCGGGGAGCTGTTTTTT.

For the CDR3, the DNA is TGTGCCAGCAGTTTCGACCCCCTACGGAGCGGGGGCAACTACGAGCAGTACTTC. Translating it yields CASSFDPLRSGGNYEQYF. The chain recombines TRBV11-1 with TRBJ2-7; 8 bases match TRBD2. The germline V gene encodes CDR1 SGHAT and CDR2 FQDESV (reference sequence). The CDR3 spans 18 residues. V was clipped by 6 bases and J by 3 bases; unmatched bases: 19.

The chain links TRBV27 to TRBJ1-6; 10 bases are shared with TRBD1. The CDR3 has 14 amino acids. The germline V gene encodes CDR1 MNHEY and CDR2 SMNVEV (reference sequence). With V trimmed by 5 bases and J by 12 bases, 7 bases remained unmatched. CDR3 sequence: CASSPGQGVGPLHF. In DNA form, the CDR3 reads TGTGCCAGCAGTCCTGGACAGGGGGTAGGACCCCTCCACTTT.

The chain links TRBV2 to TRBJ2-1; 8 nucleotides match TRBD2. CDR1 is SNHLY and CDR2 is FYNNEI in the germline V gene. The CDR3 consists of 16 residues. V trimming: 4 bases; J trimming: 2 bases; junction bases outside the gene matches: 7. CDR3 region: CASSGGGTRAYNEQFF. The CDR3 region has the DNA TGTGCCAGCAGTGGGGGCGGGACTAGAGCCTACAATGAGCAGTTCTTC.

The CDR3 DNA sequence: TGTGCCAGCAGCTTAGACAGGGGAACCGGGGAGCTGTTTTTT. Protein: CASSLDRGTGELFF. The rearrangement joins TRBV11-2 to TRBJ2-2, with D tentatively TRBD1 (6 bases). The germline V gene has CDR1 SGHAT and CDR2 FQNNGV. CDR3 length: 14 residues. Trimming cost V 0 bases and J 5 bases, with 7 bases left between them.

With respect to this clonotype: A read error may account for a junction end that differs from germline. This chain connects TRBV20-1 to TRBJ2-1; TRBD1 aligns across 9 bases. The CDR3 runs 14 residues. Germline assignment: CDR1 DFQATT and CDR2 SNEGSKA (reference sequence). The CDR3 protein is CSASLGQGYDEQFF. CDR3 nucleotides: TGCAGTGCTAGTTTGGGACAGGGCTACGATGAGCAGTTCTTC.

The chain combines TRBV28 with TRBJ1-2; D unresolved. With 4 bases removed from V and 8 bases from J, the gap between germline ends came to 20 bases. Germline lookup yields CDR1 MDHEN and CDR2 SYDVKM. This CDR3 is 15 amino acids long. The CDR3 DNA reads as TGTGCCAGCAGTTCCCCGGACCGGAGATTGTACGGCTACACCTTC. It encodes CASSSPDRRLYGYTF.

This chain links TRBV12-3 or TRBV12-4 with TRBJ2-2; 7 positions match TRBD1. The CDR3 covers 13 residues. The V segment lost 4 bases and the J segment 4 bases; nucleotides outside the gene matches: 0. CDR3 in DNA: TGTGCCAGCAGTTACAGGGGCACCGGGGAGCTGTTTTTT. Amino acid sequence: CASSYRGTGELFF.

This clonotype appeared many times. CDR3 region: CASSAIGSYNEQFF. In nucleotides, the CDR3 is TGTGCCAGCAGCGCCATTGGCTCCTACAATGAGCAGTTCTTC. V gene TRBV7-9 combines with J gene TRBJ2-1; D is unresolved. The CDR3 runs 14 residues. The ends were cut back, 5 bases at V and 0 bases at J, with 8 bases in the middle. Germline V lookup: CDR1 SEHNR, CDR2 FQNEAQ (reference sequence).

The table lists this clonotype with many counts. The chain recombines TRBV12-3 or TRBV12-4 with TRBJ2-7; 7 nucleotides match TRBD2. The CDR3 loop spans 20 amino acids. V shed 6 bases and J 2 bases; nucleotides not matched to a gene: 25. The CDR3 here is CASSPSSGTTEDLATYEQYF. The CDR3 nucleotides are TGTGCCAGCAGCCCTAGCTCCGGGACTACGGAGGACCTCGCTACCTACGAGCAGTACTTC.

This clonotype appeared a few times. V usage is TRBV28 and J usage is TRBJ1-1, with D perhaps TRBD1 (5 bases). The CDR3 contains 14 residues. The germline gives CDR1 MDHEN, CDR2 SYDVKM. V lost 7 bases, J lost 3 bases, and 15 bases lay in between. The CDR3 sequence is CASKRQRGYTEAFF. CDR3 coding DNA: TGTGCCAGCAAACGACAGCGGGGCTACACTGAAGCTTTCTTT.

The chain joins TRBV7-9 to TRBJ2-4, with a weak D call TRBD2 (6 bases). CDR3 length: 15 residues. V lost 5 bases to trimming and J lost 8 bases, with 19 bases between them. Per the germline V gene, CDR1 is SEHNR and CDR2 is FQNEAQ (reference sequence). The CDR3 nucleotides read TGTGCCAGCAGCATGGCCTGGGACTCCGGGGACATTCAGTACTTC. Its protein is CASSMAWDSGDIQYF.

This clonotype was recorded a few times. The rearrangement links TRBV7-6 to TRBJ2-7; tentatively, D is TRBD2 (6 bases). Trimming removed 4 bases at V and 2 bases at J, with 18 bases between. From germline, CDR1 is SGHVS and CDR2 FNYEAQ. The CDR3 has 16 residues. The CDR3 nucleotides are TGTGCCAGCAGCTCTGAGTGGGGGGTCGGGACCTACGAGCAGTACTTC. This gives the protein CASSSEWGVGTYEQYF.